Sequencing of this T cell receptor (beta chain) was carried out in a study of OX40 agonist ivuxolimab in advanced cancers. Study findings and constraints: In a subset of nonresponders, normalized T-cell clonal expansion was also low.

The CDR3 extends over 14 amino acids. Deletions cut 11 bases from V and 4 bases from J, with 21 bases between. Germline V CDR1 and CDR2: MDHEN, SYDVKM. To note about this clone: The antigen remains unidentified.

Assay: immunoSEQ multiplex PCR; the TCRdb copy retains only in-frame clones and omits some. The sample holds around 67,000 clones; approximately 88% are singletons and the top ten take approximately 7.2%. The chain joins TRBV28 to TRBJ2-7, with TRBD2 as a possible D gene (6 bases). The receptor's source is an adult with an advanced solid tumor such as melanoma, head and neck, liver or kidney cancer. Sequenced here: CD4+ or CD8+ T cells sorted from blood, sampled in a trial of the OX40 agonist ivuxolimab. The CDR3 DNA reads as TGTGCCGGGAGGAGCGCCGGGGGAGCATACGAGCAGTACTTC. Translating it yields CAGRSAGGAYEQYF.